The entry below describes one T cell receptor (beta chain). As yet, its antigen is unknown. The data stem from a study of CD4 T cells in relation to SARS-CoV-2 and coronaviruses. Turning to the study itself: TCR beta CDR3s were sequenced after 10-day antigen culture of PBMCs.

Sequencing was performed with immunoSEQ multiplex PCR; in TCRdb, only in-frame clones are kept and a portion is missing. This repertoire shows some 20,000 clones, more than 75% found once; its top ten account for approximately 14%. Unexposed donor CD4+ T cells date from about 2011-2019, before the COVID-19 pandemic. The cells were cultured for 10 days before CD4+ T cells were isolated. Germline loops: CDR1 SGHAT, CDR2 FQNNGV. The CDR3 runs to 12 residues. Trimming shortened V by 3 bases and J by 11 bases, and 11 bases separated the two germline ends. Sequencing was performed on CD4+ T cells from PBMCs, cultured in vitro. This sequence joins TRBV11-2 and TRBJ2-1; possible D gene TRBD2, 5 bases. This clonotype originated in a human donor in good health. In DNA, the CDR3 is TGTGCCAGCAGCTTGGGCGCGGGTAAGCAGTTCTTC. It translates to CASSLGAGKQFF.